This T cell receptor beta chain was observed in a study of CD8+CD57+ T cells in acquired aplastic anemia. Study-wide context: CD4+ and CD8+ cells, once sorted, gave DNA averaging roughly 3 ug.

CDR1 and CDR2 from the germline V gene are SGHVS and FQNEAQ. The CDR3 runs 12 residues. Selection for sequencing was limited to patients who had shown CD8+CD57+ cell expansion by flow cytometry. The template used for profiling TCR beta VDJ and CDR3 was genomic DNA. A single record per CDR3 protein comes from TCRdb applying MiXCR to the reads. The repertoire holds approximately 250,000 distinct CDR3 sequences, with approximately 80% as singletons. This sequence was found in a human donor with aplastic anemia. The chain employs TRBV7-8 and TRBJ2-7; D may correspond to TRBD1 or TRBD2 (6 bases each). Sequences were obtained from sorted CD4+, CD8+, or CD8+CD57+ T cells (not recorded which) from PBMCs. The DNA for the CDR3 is TGTGCCAGCAGCTTAGGGGGGGCTCCCGAGTCCGTC. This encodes CASSLGGAPESV.